The 28 T cell receptor beta chains given below trace back to one sample, sequenced in a study of blood T cell repertoires in COVID-19. Sequencing was performed with immunoSEQ multiplex PCR; in TCRdb, only in-frame clones are kept and a portion is missing. The sample contains 350,000 or so clones, over 85% of which appear only once. Sequences were obtained from peripheral blood. These receptors all come from an older woman with COVID-19, enrolled during active disease.

This chain connects TRBV7-3 to TRBJ2-1, with 11 positions matching TRBD2. Unmatched junction bases numbered 3, after V lost 5 bases and J lost 0 bases. The CDR3 is 16 residues long. Germline CDR1 is SGHTA and CDR2 is FQGTGA. The DNA for the CDR3 is TGTGCCAGCAGCAATCTAGCGGGGGGCTCCTACAATGAGCAGTTCTTC. Encoded protein: CASSNLAGGSYNEQFF.

J is TRBJ2-2 and V is TRBV15; 16 positions agree with TRBD2. Germline V CDR1 and CDR2: LNHNV, YYDKDF (reference sequence). The CDR3 has 20 residues. The V gene end was trimmed by 2 bases and the J gene end by 3 bases; junction bases not matched to a gene: 9. The CDR3 spells CATSRSLGLAGGTYTGELFF. The CDR3 DNA is TGTGCCACCAGCAGAAGTTTGGGACTAGCGGGGGGGACTTACACCGGGGAGCTGTTTTTT.

The chain employs TRBV2 and TRBJ2-2; maybe TRBD1 (6 bases). Germline assignment: CDR1 SNHLY and CDR2 FYNNEI. The germline V and J ends were trimmed by 5 bases and 8 bases, with 12 bases remaining between them. The CDR3 contains 13 residues. CDR3 nucleotide sequence: TGTGCCAGCAGTCGCAGGGGACCGGGGGAGCTGTTTTTT. This encodes CASSRRGPGELFF.

The genes are TRBV4-1 and TRBJ1-3; 11 bases are a match to TRBD1. The CDR3 length is 16 residues. V shed 3 bases, J shed 0 bases, and the junction held 1 base outside the gene matches. Germline CDR1 is MGHRA and CDR2 is YSYEKL. The CDR3 DNA sequence: TGCGCCAGCAGCCAGGGACAGGGGGTCTCTGGAAACACCATATATTTT. Translation gives CASSQGQGVSGNTIYF.

This clone was found once. The chain links TRBV24-1 to TRBJ2-3; no clear D gene. CDR1 is KGHDR, CDR2 SFDVKD, per germline. This CDR3 is 16 amino acids long. Trimming removed 5 bases at V and 3 bases at J, with 17 bases between. The CDR3 protein is CATSVLGALLTDTQYF. The CDR3 coding sequence is TGTGCCACCAGTGTATTAGGAGCCCTATTGACAGATACGCAGTATTTT.

The sample holds one count of this clone. The chain uses TRBV19 and TRBJ1-3, with 8 bases matching TRBD1. V was clipped by 7 bases and J by 4 bases; unmatched bases: 6. This CDR3 contains 14 residues. Germline CDR1 is LNHDA and CDR2 is SQIVND (reference sequence). The CDR3 bases are TGTGCCAGTAACGACAGGGGTCGAGGAAACACCATATATTTT. Protein product: CASNDRGRGNTIYF.

The chain recombines TRBV3-1 (or the pseudogene TRBV3-2) with TRBJ2-7, with a tentative D call TRBD2 (5 bases). The V end lost 4 bases, the J end lost 6 bases, and 22 bases lay between the germline ends. Germline V lookup: CDR1 LGHDT, CDR2 YNNKEL (reference sequence). This CDR3 comprises 16 residues. CDR3: CASSRTGNWRPPEQYF. The CDR3 nucleotides read TGTGCCAGCAGCCGTACCGGGAACTGGAGGCCCCCCGAGCAGTACTTC.

V usage is TRBV5-4 and J usage is TRBJ2-1, with TRBD2 matching over 9 bases. The CDR3 has 16 amino acids. In germline, CDR1 is SGHNT, CDR2 YYREEE (reference sequence). J was trimmed by 2 bases and V by 3 bases; bases with no gene match: 6. The CDR3 spells CASSSDGGGAYNEQFF. In DNA, the CDR3 is TGTGCCAGCAGCTCCGATGGCGGGGGGGCCTACAATGAGCAGTTCTTC.

The chain links TRBV25-1 to TRBJ2-5; TRBD1 aligns across 7 bases. V shed 1 base and J 2 bases; nucleotides not matched to a gene: 7. The CDR3 has 16 residues. The germline V gene has CDR1 MGHDK and CDR2 SYGVNS. CDR3 protein: CASSEWGQKGQETQYF. The CDR3 DNA follows: TGTGCCAGCAGTGAATGGGGACAGAAAGGACAAGAGACCCAGTACTTC.

This rearrangement joins TRBV7-9 to TRBJ1-1, with no clear D. In germline, CDR1 is SEHNR, CDR2 FQNEAQ (reference sequence). The CDR3 contains 10 residues. Trimming stripped 0 bases from V and 11 bases from J, with 4 bases between. The CDR3 spells CASSLARAFF. The CDR3 nucleotides are TGTGCCAGCAGCTTAGCCCGGGCTTTCTTT.

As to this clone: This same CDR3 is encoded by further DNA sequences in the sample. V is TRBV2 and J is TRBJ1-6, with TRBD1 identical over 9 bases. CDR1 and CDR2 (germline): SNHLY, FYNNEI. Losses at the gene ends were 6 bases for V and 7 bases for J; bases not matched to a gene: 1. The CDR3 is made up of 13 amino acids. CDR3 protein: CASSGQGNSPLHF. The CDR3 DNA reads TGTGCCAGCAGCGGACAGGGGAATTCACCCCTCCACTTT.

The genes are TRBV6-4 and TRBJ2-5, with 7 bases matching TRBD1. V trimming: 2 bases; J trimming: 5 bases; junction bases outside the gene matches: 5. CDR3 length equals 14 residues. Per the germline V gene, CDR1 is MRHNA and CDR2 is SNTAGT. DNA for the CDR3: TGTGCCAGCAGTGACAGGGGGCGCAAGGAGACCCAGTACTTC. This gives the protein CASSDRGRKETQYF.

This clone showed up just a few times. The chain carries TRBV28 and TRBJ1-5; 9 positions agree with TRBD1. Germline assignment: CDR1 MDHEN and CDR2 SYDVKM. J was trimmed by 0 bases and V by 8 bases; bases with no gene match: 2. CDR3 length: 14 amino acids. The CDR3 nucleotides are TGTGCCAGCGAGGGACAGGGTAGCAATCAGCCCCAGCATTTT. Amino acids: CASEGQGSNQPQHF.

The CDR3 DNA follows: TGTGCCAGCAGGGGGGGGGCAGGTTCACCCCTCCACTTT. It encodes CASRGGAGSPLHF. This chain links TRBV28 with TRBJ1-6, with a possible D match to TRBD1 (6 bases). Germline V lookup: CDR1 MDHEN, CDR2 SYDVKM. V dropped 6 bases and J dropped 9 bases, with 12 bases sitting between them. CDR3 length equals 13 residues.

CDR3 bases: TGTGCCACCAGGGGTAGTGGAACAGGCGAAACTGAAGCTTTCTTT. This sequence encodes CATRGSGTGETEAFF. The rearrangement uses TRBV24-1 and TRBJ1-1; perhaps TRBD1 as D (5 bases). Germline V CDR1 and CDR2: KGHDR, SFDVKD. The CDR3 has 15 amino acids. The V gene lost 7 bases and the J gene lost 5 bases, with 19 bases spanning the gap.

The rearrangement uses TRBV5-1 and TRBJ1-1, with 10 nucleotides matching TRBD1. Germline assignment: CDR1 SGHRS and CDR2 YFSETQ. The CDR3 totals 13 residues. The junction had 1 base not matched to a gene; V was cut back by 2 bases and J by 6 bases. CDR3 bases: TGCGCCAGCAGCTTTGGACAGGGGGCTGAAGCTTTCTTT. As protein: CASSFGQGAEAFF.

This chain links TRBV9 with TRBJ2-5, with D unclear. Germline V gene lookup returns CDR1 SGDLS and CDR2 YYNGEE. V was shortened by 0 bases and J by 1 base, with 10 bases between the two germline ends. The CDR3 loop spans 15 amino acids. DNA for the CDR3: TGTGCCAGCAGCGTAGGAGTGTTACTCCAAGAGACCCAGTACTTC. This gives the protein CASSVGVLLQETQYF. Drawing the rest from reference TRBV9 and TRBJ2-5, the complete variable domain is DSGVTQTPKHLITATGQRVTLRCSPRSGDLSVYWYQQSLDQGLQFLIQYYNGEERAKGNILERFSAQQFPDLHSELNLSSLELGDSALYFCASSVGVLLQETQYFGPGTRLLVL.

The gene calls are TRBV2 and TRBJ1-1, with D hard to call. Between the trimmed V and J ends, which lost 9 bases and 6 bases, there was a span of 11 bases. CDR3 length: 11 amino acids. Germline CDR1 SNHLY, CDR2 FYNNEI. CDR3 in amino acids: CASFLLSEAFF. The DNA for the CDR3 is TGTGCCAGTTTTTTACTCTCTGAAGCTTTCTTT.

The genes are TRBV6-1 and TRBJ1-2; D may be TRBD1 (5 bases). Germline V gives CDR1 MNHNS, CDR2 SASEGT. The CDR3 runs to 18 residues. The V end was cut by 0 bases, the J end by 0 bases, with 17 bases between. The CDR3 loop is CASSEAGPWGGANYGYTF. CDR3 DNA sequence: TGTGCCAGCAGTGAAGCAGGGCCCTGGGGGGGAGCTAACTATGGCTACACCTTC.

This rearrangement joins TRBV7-3 to TRBJ2-1, with D tentatively TRBD1 (5 bases). CDR3 length equals 13 residues. Germline CDR1 reads SGHTA; CDR2 reads FQGTGA. The ends were cut back, 6 bases at V and 6 bases at J, with 12 bases in the middle. The CDR3 protein is CASSLGAANEQFF. In DNA form, the CDR3 reads TGTGCCAGCAGTCTAGGGGCGGCCAATGAGCAGTTCTTC. Looking up the rest from reference TRBV7-3 and TRBJ2-1 gives the full variable domain: GAGVSQTPSNKVTEKGKYVELRCDPISGHTALYWYRQSLGQGPEFLIYFQGTGAADDSGLPNDRFFAVRPEGSVSTLKIQRTERGDSAVYLCASSLGAANEQFFGPGTRLTVL.

The rearrangement joins TRBV6-5 to TRBJ1-3, with TRBD1 matching over 7 bases. V gave up 10 bases and J gave up 4 bases; unmatched junction bases: 10. The CDR3 is 14 amino acids. Germline-derived CDR1 and CDR2 are MNHEY and SVGAGI. The CDR3, as DNA: TGTGCCATCTTGGACAGGTCCCTCGGAAACACCATATATTTT. Translating it yields CAILDRSLGNTIYF.

The chain recombines TRBV7-8 with TRBJ1-2; 7 positions agree with TRBD1. V was clipped by 3 bases and J by 8 bases; unmatched bases: 15. The CDR3 runs to 16 residues. The germline V gene encodes CDR1 SGHVS and CDR2 FQNEAQ. CDR3 protein: CASSFDYQGGLEGYTF. CDR3 DNA: TGTGCCAGCAGCTTCGACTACCAGGGGGGCCTCGAAGGCTACACCTTC. The whole variable domain, filled in from reference TRBV7-8 and TRBJ1-2, reads GAGVSQSPRYKVAKRGQDVALRCDPISGHVSLFWYQQALGQGPEFLTYFQNEAQLDKSGLPSDRFFAERPEGSVSTLKIQRTQQEDSAVYLCASSFDYQGGLEGYTFGSGTRLTVV.

The V gene is TRBV4-2, the J gene TRBJ2-4; D gene unclear. CDR3 size: 14 residues. Trimming removed 0 bases from V and 1 base from J, with 4 bases in between. The germline V gene encodes CDR1 LGHNA and CDR2 YNFKEQ. The CDR3 is CASSQERAKNIQYF. CDR3 nucleotide sequence: TGTGCCAGCAGCCAAGAGAGGGCCAAAAACATTCAGTACTTC.

This chain connects TRBV12-3 or TRBV12-4 to TRBJ1-2, with unresolved D. This CDR3 region has 11 residues. V was trimmed by 1 base and J by 9 bases, leaving 6 bases between them. The CDR3 reads CASSLGGRYTF. CDR3 coding DNA: TGTGCCAGCAGTTTAGGAGGGCGCTACACCTTC.

The chain employs TRBV7-9 and TRBJ1-6; D is unresolved. V was pared by 2 bases and J by 15 bases, with 17 bases between. There are 14 residues in the CDR3. Germline lookup yields CDR1 SEHNR and CDR2 FQNEAQ (reference sequence). The CDR3 sequence is CASSLFTLPGHLHF. The CDR3 bases are TGTGCCAGCAGCTTATTTACTTTACCTGGGCACCTCCACTTT.

The chain has TRBV19 and TRBJ1-5; the D gene is possibly TRBD1 (6 bases). This CDR3 region has 15 residues. Germline V CDR1 and CDR2: LNHDA, SQIVND (reference sequence). Trimming removed 5 bases from V and 8 bases from J, with 19 bases in between. The CDR3, as DNA: TGTGCCAGTAGTCCCACAGGGACGGTATCAAAGCCCCAGCATTTT. It yields the protein CASSPTGTVSKPQHF.

The chain is built from TRBV28 and TRBJ1-2; 7 nucleotides match TRBD1. CDR1 and CDR2 (germline): MDHEN, SYDVKM. The ends lost 5 bases at V and 13 bases at J; junction bases unmatched: 10. The CDR3 totals 12 residues. The CDR3: CASSPDRASRTF. In DNA form, the CDR3 reads TGTGCCAGCAGTCCAGACAGGGCGTCTCGCACCTTC.

The chain is built from TRBV27 and TRBJ1-4; 7 bases map to TRBD1. After removal of 4 bases from V and 1 base from J, the junction contained 3 bases not matched to a gene. Germline CDR1 and CDR2: MNHEY and SMNVEV (reference sequence). The length of the CDR3 is 15 residues. The CDR3: CASSSGGRTNEKLFF. In DNA, the CDR3 is TGTGCCAGCAGTTCAGGGGGGAGAACTAATGAAAAACTGTTTTTT.